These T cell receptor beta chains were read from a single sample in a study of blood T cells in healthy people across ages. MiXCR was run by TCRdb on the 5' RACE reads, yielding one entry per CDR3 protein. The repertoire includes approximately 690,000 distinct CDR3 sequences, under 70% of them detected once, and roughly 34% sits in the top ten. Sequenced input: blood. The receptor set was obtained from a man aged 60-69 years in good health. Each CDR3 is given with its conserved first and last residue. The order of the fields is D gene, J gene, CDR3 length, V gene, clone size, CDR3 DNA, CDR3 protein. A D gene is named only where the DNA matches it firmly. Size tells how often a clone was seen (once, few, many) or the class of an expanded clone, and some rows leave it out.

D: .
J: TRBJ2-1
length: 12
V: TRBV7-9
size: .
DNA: TGTGCCAGCAGCACTACACAGAATGAGCAGTTCTTC
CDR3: CASSTTQNEQFF

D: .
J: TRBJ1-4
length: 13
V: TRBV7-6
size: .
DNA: TGTGCCAGCAGCGCCATGAGGAGTGAAAAACTGTTTTTT
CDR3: CASSAMRSEKLFF

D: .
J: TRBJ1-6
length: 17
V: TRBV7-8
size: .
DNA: TGTGCCAGCAGCTCCCCGGCGGTTAGCTCCTATAATTCACCCCTCCACTTT
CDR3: CASSSPAVSSYNSPLHF

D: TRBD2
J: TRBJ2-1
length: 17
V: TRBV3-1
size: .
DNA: TGTGCCAGCAGCCAAGAGCTACTAGCGGGGGTAAACAATGAGCAGTTCTTC
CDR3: CASSQELLAGVNNEQFF

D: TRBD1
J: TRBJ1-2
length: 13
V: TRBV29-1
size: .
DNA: TGCAGCGCCGCACTAGGGGGCGTCTATGGCTACACCTTC
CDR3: CSAALGGVYGYTF

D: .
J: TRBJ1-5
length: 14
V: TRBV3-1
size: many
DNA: TGTGCCAGCAGCCAAGCTCGTGGTGATCAGCCCCAGCATTTT
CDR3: CASSQARGDQPQHF

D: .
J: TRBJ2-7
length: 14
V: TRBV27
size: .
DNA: TGTGCCAGCAGTTTATCCAGAAAGGGCTACGAGCAGTACTTC
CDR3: CASSLSRKGYEQYF

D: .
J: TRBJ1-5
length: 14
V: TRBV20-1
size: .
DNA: TGCAGTGCAGCCGGGCAGGGGAGGCGCCAGCCCCAGCATTTT
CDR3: CSAAGQGRRQPQHF

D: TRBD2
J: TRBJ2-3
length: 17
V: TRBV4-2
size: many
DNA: TGTGCCAGCAGCCCTAGCCGTGGTAGCGGGGGGGCAGATACGCAGTATTTT
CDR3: CASSPSRGSGGADTQYF

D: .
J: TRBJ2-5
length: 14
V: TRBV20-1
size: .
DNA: TGCAGTGCTAGAGAGGGCAGGGCCCAAGAGACCCAGTACTTC
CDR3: CSAREGRAQETQYF

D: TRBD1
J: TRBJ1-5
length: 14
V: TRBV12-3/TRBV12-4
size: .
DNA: TGTGCCAGCAGACAGGGGAATAGCAATCAGCCCCAGCATTTT
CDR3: CASRQGNSNQPQHF

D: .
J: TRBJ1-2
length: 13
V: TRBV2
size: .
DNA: TGTGCCAGCAGTGACAGGGTCTCTACGGGCTACACCTTC
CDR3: CASSDRVSTGYTF

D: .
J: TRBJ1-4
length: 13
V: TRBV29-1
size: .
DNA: TGCAGCATGCTGACCCAAGTGGGCGAAAAACTGTTTTTT
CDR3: CSMLTQVGEKLFF

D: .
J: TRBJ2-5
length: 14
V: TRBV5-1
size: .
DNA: TGCGCCAGTAGCTCCGCCTCGGAAGGAGAGACCCAGTACTTC
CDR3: CASSSASEGETQYF

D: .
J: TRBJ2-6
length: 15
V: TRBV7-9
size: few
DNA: TGTGCCAGCAGCTTAATGGGGTCTGGGGCCAACGTTCTGACTTTC
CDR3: CASSLMGSGANVLTF

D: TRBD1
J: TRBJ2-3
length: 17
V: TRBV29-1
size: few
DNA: TGCAGCGTGGTTATTCTGGGACAGGGGGCGTACACAGATACGCAGTATTTT
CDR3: CSVVILGQGAYTDTQYF

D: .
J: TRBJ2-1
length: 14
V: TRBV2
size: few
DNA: TGTGCCAGCACCCCCGGCGGGGTATACAATGAGCAGTTCTTC
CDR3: CASTPGGVYNEQFF

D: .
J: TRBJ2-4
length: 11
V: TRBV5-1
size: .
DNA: TGCGCCAGCAGCGTGGACGGGGAGCAGTACTTC
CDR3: CASSVDGEQYF

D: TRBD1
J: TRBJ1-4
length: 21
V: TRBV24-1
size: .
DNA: TGTGCCACCAGTGACGGATTACCGGGACAGGGGGGGAGGCCAACTAATGAAAAACTGTTTTTT
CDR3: CATSDGLPGQGGRPTNEKLFF

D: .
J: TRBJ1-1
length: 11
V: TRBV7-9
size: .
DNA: TGTGCCAGCAGTGGGAAGGGTGAAGCTTTCTTT
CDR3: CASSGKGEAFF

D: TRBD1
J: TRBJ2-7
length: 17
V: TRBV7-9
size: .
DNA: TGTGCCACCTCCGGACGGACAGGGGCCCGGATGATTTACGAGCAGTACTTC
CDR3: CATSGRTGARMIYEQYF

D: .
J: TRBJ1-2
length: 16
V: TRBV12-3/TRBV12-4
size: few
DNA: TGTGCCAGCAGTTTAGACGGGGGACGGCCAAGTTATGGCTACACCTTC
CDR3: CASSLDGGRPSYGYTF

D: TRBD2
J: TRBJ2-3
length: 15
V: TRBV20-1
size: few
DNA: TGCAGTGCTCGCCGGACTAGCGGCTTCACAGATACGCAGTATTTT
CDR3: CSARRTSGFTDTQYF

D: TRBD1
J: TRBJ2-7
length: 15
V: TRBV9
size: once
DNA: TGTGCCAGCAGCCAAGGACAGGGGGCAACCTACGAGCAGTACTTC
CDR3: CASSQGQGATYEQYF

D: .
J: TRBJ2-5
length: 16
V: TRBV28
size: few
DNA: TGTGCCAGCAGTTTGAGTCCAGCTAGCCGGGCGGAGACCCAGTACTTC
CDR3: CASSLSPASRAETQYF

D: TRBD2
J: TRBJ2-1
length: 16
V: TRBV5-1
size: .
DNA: TGCGCCAGCAGAGGTGGGGTCCAGCGGGGGGGTTACGAGCAGTTCTTC
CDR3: CASRGGVQRGGYEQFF

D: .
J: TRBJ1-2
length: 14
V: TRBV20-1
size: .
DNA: TGCAGTGCTAGAGATCCAAGGGGCGCTGGTGGCTACACCTTC
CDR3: CSARDPRGAGGYTF

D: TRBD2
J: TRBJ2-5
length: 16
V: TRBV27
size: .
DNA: TGTGCCAGCAGTCCGCATAGCGGGGGGGCTTTAGAGACCCAGTACTTC
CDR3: CASSPHSGGALETQYF

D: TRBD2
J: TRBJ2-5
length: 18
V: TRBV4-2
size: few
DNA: TGTGCCAGCAGCCAAGATGTTAGATCCAGCGGGGCGGGGGAGACCCAGTACTTC
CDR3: CASSQDVRSSGAGETQYF

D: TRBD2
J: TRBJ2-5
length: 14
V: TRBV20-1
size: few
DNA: TGCAGTGCACGGACTAGCGGGGGACAAGAGACCCAGTACTTC
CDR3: CSARTSGGQETQYF

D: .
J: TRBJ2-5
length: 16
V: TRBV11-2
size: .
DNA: TGTGCCAGCAGCTTAGGGCCAGGGGGGGGCCTTGAGACCCAGTACTTC
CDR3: CASSLGPGGGLETQYF

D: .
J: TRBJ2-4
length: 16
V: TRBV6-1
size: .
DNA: TGTGCCAGCAGTGAAATCAGGAGCCTAGCCAAAAACATTCAGTACTTC
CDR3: CASSEIRSLAKNIQYF

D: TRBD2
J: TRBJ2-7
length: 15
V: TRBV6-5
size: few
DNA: TGTGCCAGCAGGGAGCGGGGGGGCCCCTCCTACGAGCAGTACTTC
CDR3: CASRERGGPSYEQYF

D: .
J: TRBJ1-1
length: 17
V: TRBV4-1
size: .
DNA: TGCGCCAGCAGCCAAGCTGTCTCCCAGGGCTTGAACACTGAAGCTTTCTTT
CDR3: CASSQAVSQGLNTEAFF

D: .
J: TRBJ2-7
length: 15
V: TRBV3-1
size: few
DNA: TGTGCCAGCAGCCTGGGGTCCCAGGGGATCGGCGAGCAGTACTTC
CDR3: CASSLGSQGIGEQYF

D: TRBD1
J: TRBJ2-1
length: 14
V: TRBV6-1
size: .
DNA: TGTGCCAGCAAGACAGGGGGCGAGCGCAATGAGCAGTTCTTC
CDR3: CASKTGGERNEQFF

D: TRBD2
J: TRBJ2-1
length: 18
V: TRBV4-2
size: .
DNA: TGTGCCAGCAGCCAAGAAGCGGCACTAGCGGGGGCCCGGGATGAGCAGTTCTTC
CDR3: CASSQEAALAGARDEQFF